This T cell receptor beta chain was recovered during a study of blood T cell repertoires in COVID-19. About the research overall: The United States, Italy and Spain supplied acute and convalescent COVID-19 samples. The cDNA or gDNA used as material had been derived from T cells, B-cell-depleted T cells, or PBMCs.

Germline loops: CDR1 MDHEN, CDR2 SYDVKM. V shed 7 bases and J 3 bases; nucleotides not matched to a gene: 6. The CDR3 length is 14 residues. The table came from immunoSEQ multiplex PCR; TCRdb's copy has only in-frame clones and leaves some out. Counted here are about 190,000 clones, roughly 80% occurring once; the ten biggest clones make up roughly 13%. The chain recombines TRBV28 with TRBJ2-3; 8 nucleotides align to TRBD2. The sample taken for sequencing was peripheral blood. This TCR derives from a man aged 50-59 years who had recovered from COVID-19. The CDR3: CASKKRGQTDTQYF. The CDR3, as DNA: TGTGCCAGCAAAAAGCGGGGGCAAACAGATACGCAGTATTTT.